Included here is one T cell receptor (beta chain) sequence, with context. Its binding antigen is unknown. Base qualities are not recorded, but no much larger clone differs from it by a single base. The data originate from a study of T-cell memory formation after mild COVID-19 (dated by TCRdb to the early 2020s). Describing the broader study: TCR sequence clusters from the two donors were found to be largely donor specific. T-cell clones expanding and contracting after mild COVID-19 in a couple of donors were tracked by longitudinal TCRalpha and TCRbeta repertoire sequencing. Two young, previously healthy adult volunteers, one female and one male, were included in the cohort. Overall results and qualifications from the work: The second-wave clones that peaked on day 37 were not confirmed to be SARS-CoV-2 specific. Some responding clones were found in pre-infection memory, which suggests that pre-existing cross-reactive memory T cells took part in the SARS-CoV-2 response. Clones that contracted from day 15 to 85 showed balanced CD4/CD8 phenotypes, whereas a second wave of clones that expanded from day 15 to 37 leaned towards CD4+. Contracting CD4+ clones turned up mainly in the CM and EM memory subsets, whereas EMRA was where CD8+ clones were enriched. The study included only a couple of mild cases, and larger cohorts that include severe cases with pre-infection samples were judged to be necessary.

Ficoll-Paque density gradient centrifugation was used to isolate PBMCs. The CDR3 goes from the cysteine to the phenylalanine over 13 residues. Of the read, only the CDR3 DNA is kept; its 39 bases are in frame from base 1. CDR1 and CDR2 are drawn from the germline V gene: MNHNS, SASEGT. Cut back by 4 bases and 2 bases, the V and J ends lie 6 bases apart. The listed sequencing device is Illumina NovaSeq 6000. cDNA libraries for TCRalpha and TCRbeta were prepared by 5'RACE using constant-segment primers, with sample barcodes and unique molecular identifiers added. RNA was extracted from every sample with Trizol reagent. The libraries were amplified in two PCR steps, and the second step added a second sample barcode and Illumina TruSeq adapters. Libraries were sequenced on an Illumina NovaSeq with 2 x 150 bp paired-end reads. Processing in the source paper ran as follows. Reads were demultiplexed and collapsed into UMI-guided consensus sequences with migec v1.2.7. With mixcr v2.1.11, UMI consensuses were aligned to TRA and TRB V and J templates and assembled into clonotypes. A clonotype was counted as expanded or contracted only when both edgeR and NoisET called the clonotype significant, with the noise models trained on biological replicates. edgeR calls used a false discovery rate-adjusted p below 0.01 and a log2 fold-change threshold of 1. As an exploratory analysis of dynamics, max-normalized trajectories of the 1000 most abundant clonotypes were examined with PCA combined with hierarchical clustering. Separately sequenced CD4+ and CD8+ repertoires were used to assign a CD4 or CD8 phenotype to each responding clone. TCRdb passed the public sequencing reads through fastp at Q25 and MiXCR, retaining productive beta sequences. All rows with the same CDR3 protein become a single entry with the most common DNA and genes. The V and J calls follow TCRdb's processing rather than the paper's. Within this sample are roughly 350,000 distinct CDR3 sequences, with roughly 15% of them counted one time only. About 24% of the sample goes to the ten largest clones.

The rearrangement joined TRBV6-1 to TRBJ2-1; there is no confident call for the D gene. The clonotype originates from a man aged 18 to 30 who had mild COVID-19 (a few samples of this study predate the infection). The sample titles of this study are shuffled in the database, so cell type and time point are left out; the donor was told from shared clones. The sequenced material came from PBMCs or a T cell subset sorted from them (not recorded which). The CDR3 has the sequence CASSASTYNEQFF. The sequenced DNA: TGTGCCAGCAGTGCCTCGACCTACAATGAGCAGTTCTTC.